This T cell receptor beta chain derives from a study of T-cell memory formation after mild COVID-19. In the study overall: Most TCR clusters belonged to a single donor. General study findings and limits: Contracting clones, day 15 to 85, had balanced CD4/CD8, and later expanders favored CD4+. Pre-infection memory showed some responding clones, and this suggested that cross-reactive memory joined.

Worth noting for this clonotype: Its antigen is unidentified.

CDR3 size: 15 residues. V was clipped by 3 bases and J by 6 bases, with 17 bases between them. The germline V gene has CDR1 LNHDA and CDR2 SQIVND (reference sequence). Employing constant-segment primers, 5'RACE generated TCR alpha and TCR beta cDNA libraries bearing sample barcodes and UMIs. In TCRdb, the 5' RACE reads were re-called with MiXCR into one record per CDR3 protein. The table lists about 540,000 distinct CDR3 sequences, 20% of them singletons, with around 13% in the top ten. This chain joins TRBV19 and TRBJ1-1; D is possibly TRBD1 (5 bases). The source material was PBMCs or a T cell subset sorted from them (not recorded which). The sequence derives from an adult woman who had mild COVID-19 (a few samples of this study predate the infection). Cell type and time point are not known. The CDR3 sequence is CASSISWQGYPEAFF. Here the CDR3 DNA reads TGTGCCAGTAGTATTTCCTGGCAGGGCTACCCTGAAGCTTTCTTT.